One sample yielded the 4 T cell receptor beta chains listed below, sequenced in a study of cytomegalovirus exposure and HLA in healthy donors. Amplification used 60 Vbeta primers and 13 Jbeta primers. The table came from immunoSEQ multiplex PCR; TCRdb's copy has only in-frame clones and leaves some out. Of 100,000 to 150,000 clones in the sample, roughly 77% were seen once. Sequencing used PBMCs. These receptors were taken from a woman aged 25 to 39 in good health and CMV-seronegative.

The chain recombines TRBV30 with TRBJ2-5, with 13 bases aligning to TRBD2. Germline V gene data show CDR1 as GTSNPN and CDR2 as SVGIG (reference sequence). V dropped 5 bases and J dropped 2; count of bases not matched to a gene: 5. This CDR3 is 15 amino acids long. CDR3 nucleotides: TGTGCCTGGTCCTCGGGACTAGCGGGGCAAGAGACCCAGTACTTC. Protein sequence: CAWSSGLAGQETQYF.

This clone occurred a few times. The chain couples TRBV30 to TRBJ1-3; D uncertain. V shed 2 bases and J shed 0 bases, with 5 bases lying between them. This CDR3 is 13 amino acids long. Germline loops: CDR1 GTSNPN, CDR2 SVGIG (reference sequence). In DNA, the CDR3 is TGTGCCTGGAGTCAGATCTCTGGAAACACCATATATTTT. Its protein product is CAWSQISGNTIYF.

The chain uses TRBV5-4 and TRBJ2-2; tentative D call: TRBD2 (7 bases). The CDR3 extends over 16 amino acids. CDR1 SGHNT and CDR2 YYREEE come from the germline V gene (reference sequence). V was shortened by 3 bases and J by 0 bases, with 12 bases between the two germline ends. In nucleotides, the CDR3 is TGTGCCAGCAGCTGGGGGAGGGGGGCGAACACCGGGGAGCTGTTTTTT. Translating gives CASSWGRGANTGELFF.

This chain links TRBV25-1 with TRBJ1-1; D might be TRBD1 (5 bases). CDR1 is MGHDK and CDR2 is SYGVNS in the germline V gene. The CDR3 consists of 13 residues. Trimming took off 3 bases at V and 6 bases at J, with 11 bases between the two ends. This CDR3 reads CASSDWGGPEAFF. CDR3 nucleotide sequence: TGTGCCAGCAGTGATTGGGGGGGACCTGAAGCTTTCTTT. Complete variable domain (other parts from reference TRBV25-1 and TRBJ1-1): EADIYQTPRYLVIGTGKKITLECSQTMGHDKMYWYQQDPGMELHLIHYSYGVNSTEKGDLSSESTVSRIRTEHFPLTLESARPSHTSQYLCASSDWGGPEAFFGQGTRLTVV.